Each of the 2 T cell receptor beta chains below was sequenced from the same sample in a study of OX40 agonist ivuxolimab in advanced cancers. The repertoire was sequenced with immunoSEQ multiplex PCR; TCRdb's copy has only in-frame clones and lacks some. The sample contains approximately 99,000 clones, less than 95% of which appear only once. The sample was CD4+ or CD8+ T cells sorted from blood, taken in a trial of the OX40 agonist ivuxolimab. The receptors come from an adult with an advanced solid tumor such as melanoma, head and neck, liver or kidney cancer.

The V and J genes are TRBV19 and TRBJ2-5; 13 bases fit TRBD2. The CDR3 has 18 residues. J was trimmed by 5 bases and V by 2 bases; bases with no gene match: 11. In germline, CDR1 is LNHDA, CDR2 SQIVND (reference sequence). The CDR3 DNA reads as TGTGCCAGTAGTATAATAGGGACTAGCGGGACGAGAGTGGAGACCCAGTACTTC. Translating gives CASSIIGTSGTRVETQYF.

The sample holds a few counts of this clone. The chain couples TRBV6-5 to TRBJ2-1; 8 positions match TRBD1. The J segment lost 6 bases and the V segment lost 7 bases, leaving 5 bases of the junction unmatched. This CDR3 is built from 13 residues. Germline V gives CDR1 MNHEY, CDR2 SVGAGI. The CDR3 sequence is CASTGQGSNEQFF. CDR3 in DNA: TGTGCCAGCACCGGACAGGGATCCAATGAGCAGTTCTTC.